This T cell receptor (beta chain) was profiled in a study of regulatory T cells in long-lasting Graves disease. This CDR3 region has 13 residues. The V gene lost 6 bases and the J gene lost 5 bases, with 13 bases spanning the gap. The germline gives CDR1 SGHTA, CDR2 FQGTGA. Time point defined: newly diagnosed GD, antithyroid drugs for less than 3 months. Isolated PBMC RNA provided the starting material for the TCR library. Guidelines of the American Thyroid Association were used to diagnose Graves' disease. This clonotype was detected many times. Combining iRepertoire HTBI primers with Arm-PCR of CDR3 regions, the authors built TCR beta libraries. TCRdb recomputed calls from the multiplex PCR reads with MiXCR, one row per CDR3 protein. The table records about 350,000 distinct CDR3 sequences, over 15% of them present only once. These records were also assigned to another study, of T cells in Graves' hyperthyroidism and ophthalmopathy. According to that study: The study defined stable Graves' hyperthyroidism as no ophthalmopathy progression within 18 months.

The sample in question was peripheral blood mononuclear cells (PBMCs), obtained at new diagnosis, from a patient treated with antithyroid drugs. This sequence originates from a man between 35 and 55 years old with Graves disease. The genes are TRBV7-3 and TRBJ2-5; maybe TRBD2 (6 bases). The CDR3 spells CASSSRREETQYF. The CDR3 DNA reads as TGTGCCAGCAGTTCGAGGAGGGAGGAGACCCAGTACTTC.